Each of the 20 T cell receptor beta chains below was sequenced from the same sample in a study of blood T cell repertoires in COVID-19. TCRdb's table, derived via immunoSEQ multiplex PCR, lists solely in-frame clones and lacks some. The repertoire holds a few hundred thousand clones, 90% seen once, with roughly 16% in the top ten. Sample: PBMCs or T cells enriched from blood (not recorded which). The receptors shown here come from a man aged 25-45 years who had been exposed to COVID-19.

The chain joins TRBV5-1 to TRBJ2-7; TRBD2 is a possible D gene (6 bases). Trimming left V 0 bases short and J 6 bases short, with 13 bases between. The germline V gene has CDR1 SGHRS and CDR2 YFSETQ. There are 14 residues in the CDR3. CDR3 amino acids: CASSLDGTSIEQYF. CDR3 coding DNA: TGCGCCAGCAGCTTGGATGGGACTTCTATCGAGCAGTACTTC. Drawing the rest from reference TRBV5-1 and TRBJ2-7, the complete variable domain is KAGVTQTPRYLIKTRGQQVTLSCSPISGHRSVSWYQQTPGQGLQFLFEYFSETQRNKGNFPGRFSGRQFSNSRSEMNVSTLELGDSALYLCASSLDGTSIEQYFGPGTRLTVT.

Here the CDR3 reads CAWSLTGATNSGNTIYF. The CDR3 DNA reads as TGTGCCTGGAGTCTAACAGGGGCTACCAACTCTGGAAACACCATATATTTT. V gene TRBV30 combines with J gene TRBJ1-3; 7 bases line up with TRBD1. The CDR3 is made up of 17 amino acids. The germline gives CDR1 GTSNPN, CDR2 SVGIG (reference sequence). Trimming removed 2 bases from V and 0 bases from J; junction bases left unmatched: 10.

V and J are TRBV27 and TRBJ2-5, with D unresolved. The germline V and J ends were trimmed by 8 bases and 0 bases, with 19 bases remaining between them. Germline V lookup: CDR1 MNHEY, CDR2 SMNVEV (reference sequence). The CDR3 has 16 amino acids. The CDR3 loop reads CASGSYGSPNQETQYF. Here the CDR3 DNA reads TGTGCCAGCGGGTCCTACGGGTCCCCCAACCAAGAGACCCAGTACTTC.

J is TRBJ1-1 and V is TRBV6-1; the match to TRBD1 covers 7 bases. The trim removed 2 bases at V and 5 bases at J, leaving 5 bases unmatched. Germline values: CDR1 MNHNS, CDR2 SASEGT. This CDR3 is 14 amino acids long. Here the CDR3 DNA reads TGTGCCAGCAGTGAATCAGGGGGTTGGACTGAAGCTTTCTTT. It codes for CASSESGGWTEAFF.

The V and J genes are TRBV12-5 and TRBJ2-6; TRBD1 matches at 9 bases. Per the germline V gene, CDR1 is LGHNT and CDR2 is FRNRAP. The CDR3 has 17 amino acids. V lost 4 bases and J lost 4; bases outside the gene matches: 8. CDR3 DNA sequence: TGTGCTAGTGGTTGGGGACAGGGATCGGTGGGGGCCAACGTCCTGACTTTC. Residues: CASGWGQGSVGANVLTF.

This clone was seen just once. The CDR3 loop reads CATSRDPGGAFNEKLFF. The CDR3 nucleotides read TGTGCCACCAGCAGAGATCCGGGAGGGGCCTTTAATGAAAAACTGTTTTTT. The rearrangement uses TRBV15 and TRBJ1-4; TRBD1 might be the D (5 bases). Trimming shortened V by 0 bases and J by 4 bases, and 15 bases separated the two germline ends. Germline V gene lookup returns CDR1 LNHNV and CDR2 YYDKDF (reference sequence). This CDR3 is built from 17 residues.

This clone was counted a single time. The chain links TRBV7-2 to TRBJ2-7, with D tentatively TRBD1 (6 bases). V was shortened by 7 bases and J by 3 bases, with 16 bases between the two germline ends. The CDR3 consists of 14 residues. The germline gives CDR1 SGHTA, CDR2 FQGNSA. The CDR3 protein is CASNREQVGYEQYF. The CDR3 bases are TGTGCCAGCAACAGGGAGCAGGTTGGCTACGAGCAGTACTTC.

This chain uses TRBV4-1 with TRBJ2-2; D may be TRBD1 (6 bases). The V and J ends lost 4 bases and 5 bases respectively, with 11 bases between them. Germline CDR1 and CDR2: MGHRA and YSYEKL. The CDR3 is 14 amino acids. In DNA, the CDR3 is TGCGCCAGCAGCCGAACAGGGTCTACCGGGGAGCTGTTTTTT. Protein sequence: CASSRTGSTGELFF.

The V and J genes are TRBV23-1 and TRBJ1-5, with D perhaps matching TRBD1 (6 bases). TRBV23-1 is an ORF; its function is uncertain. The V end lost 7 bases, the J end lost 3 bases, and 19 bases lay between the germline ends. The CDR3 is 16 residues long. The CDR3 loop reads CASIPKTGLYNQPQHF. The DNA of the CDR3 is TGCGCCAGCATCCCTAAGACAGGTTTATACAATCAGCCCCAGCATTTT.

The chain has TRBV5-6 and TRBJ1-4, with unresolved D. Germline V gene data show CDR1 as SGHDT and CDR2 as YYEEEE. CDR3 length: 15 residues. V was pared by 0 bases and J by 5 bases, with 11 bases between. DNA of the CDR3: TGTGCCAGCAGCTTGGGCGCAGGACTCAATGAAAAACTGTTTTTT. Protein: CASSLGAGLNEKLFF. Drawing the rest from reference TRBV5-6 and TRBJ1-4, the complete variable domain is DAGVTQSPTHLIKTRGQQVTLRCSPKSGHDTVSWYQQALGQGPQFIFQYYEEEERQRGNFPDRFSGHQFPNYSSELNVNALLLGDSALYLCASSLGAGLNEKLFFGSGTQLSVL.

The V and J genes are TRBV5-4 and TRBJ1-3, with D unclear. CDR3 length: 12 residues. Trimming stripped 4 bases from V and 3 bases from J, with 5 bases between. The germline CDR1 and CDR2 sequences are SGHNT and YYREEE (reference sequence). The CDR3 DNA reads as TGTGCCAGCAGCCGAGATGGAAACACCATATATTTT. This encodes CASSRDGNTIYF.

The V gene is TRBV9, the J gene TRBJ2-3; 8 nucleotides agree with TRBD2. This CDR3 is 15 amino acids long. Germline V gene sequence: CDR1 SGDLS, CDR2 YYNGEE. With V trimmed by 0 bases and J by 4 bases, 4 bases remained unmatched. The CDR3 protein is CASSVDVGGADTQYF. Here the CDR3 DNA reads TGTGCCAGCAGCGTAGATGTCGGGGGGGCAGATACGCAGTATTTT.

The V call is TRBV5-1, the J call TRBJ1-1, with D perhaps matching TRBD1 (5 bases). The V gene lost 4 bases and the J gene lost 2 bases, with 12 bases spanning the gap. The CDR3 has 14 residues. Germline-derived CDR1 and CDR2 are SGHRS and YFSETQ. CDR3 sequence reads: CASSALQANTEAFF. CDR3 bases: TGCGCCAGCAGCGCCCTACAGGCCAACACTGAAGCTTTCTTT.

This chain uses TRBV21-1 with TRBJ2-7; the DNA was not used to check the table's D call, TRBD2. TRBV21-1 represents a pseudogene. The length of the CDR3 is 13 residues. The CDR3 DNA reads as TGTGCCAGCAGCCGGACTGCGGCCTACGAGCAGTACTTC. Translation gives CASSRTAAYEQYF.

This chain links TRBV6-5 with TRBJ2-3, with D possibly TRBD2 on 6 matching bases. V was cut by 7 bases and J by 6 bases, with 20 bases left in between. The CDR3 length is 15 residues. CDR1 is MNHEY and CDR2 is SVGAGI in the germline V gene. DNA of the CDR3: TGTGCCAGCAAAAGCCTGGGACTGGTTGTGGATACGCAGTATTTT. It encodes CASKSLGLVVDTQYF.

This chain connects TRBV5-1 to TRBJ2-1; 8 bases are a match to TRBD2. The CDR3 is made up of 15 amino acids. Germline V lookup: CDR1 SGHRS, CDR2 YFSETQ. Germline trimming cut 4 bases from V and 7 bases from J; bases unmatched to any gene: 10. The chain's CDR3 is CASSRLSGGGNEQFF. The CDR3 DNA follows: TGCGCCAGCAGCCGACTCAGCGGGGGAGGAAATGAGCAGTTCTTC.

The chain couples TRBV28 to TRBJ1-1, with 9 bases matching TRBD1. Trimming took 10 bases from V and 6 from J; bases not matched to a gene: 6. There are 12 residues in the CDR3. Germline V gives CDR1 MDHEN, CDR2 SYDVKM. The CDR3 DNA follows: TGTGCCATTACAGGGGGCCTCGCTGAAGCTTTCTTT. Its translation: CAITGGLAEAFF.

This chain uses TRBV7-9 with TRBJ2-1; 13 bases agree with TRBD2. CDR3 length: 15 residues. Germline values: CDR1 SEHNR, CDR2 FQNEAQ (reference sequence). The J segment lost 8 bases and the V segment lost 2 bases, leaving 3 bases of the junction unmatched. The CDR3 coding sequence is TGTGCCAGCAGCTTAACTAGCGGGGGGGTGTATGAGCAGTTCTTC. This sequence encodes CASSLTSGGVYEQFF. Full variable domain (rest looked up from reference TRBV7-9 and TRBJ2-1): DTGVSQNPRHKITKRGQNVTFRCDPISEHNRLYWYRQTLGQGPEFLTYFQNEAQLEKSRLLSDRFSAERPKGSFSTLEIQRTEQGDSAMYLCASSLTSGGVYEQFFGPGTRLTVL.

The chain couples TRBV30 to TRBJ2-1, with TRBD2 identical over 12 bases. Per the germline V gene, CDR1 is GTSNPN and CDR2 is SVGIG (reference sequence). This CDR3 contains 12 residues. The junction had 6 bases not matched to a gene; V was cut back by 7 bases and J by 11 bases. CDR3 residues: CASSGGAGQQFF. As DNA, the CDR3 is TGTGCCTCTAGCGGGGGGGCAGGTCAGCAGTTCTTC. The variable domain in full, with the rest retrieved from reference TRBV30 and TRBJ2-1, is SQTIHQWPATLVQPVGSPLSLECTVEGTSNPNLYWYRQAAGRGLQLLFYSVGIGQISSEVPQNLSASRPQDRQFILSSKKLLLSDSGFYLCASSGGAGQQFFGPGTRLTVL.

V and J are TRBV4-3 and TRBJ2-3, with D possibly TRBD2 on 6 matching bases. The V and J ends lost 0 bases and 0 bases respectively, with 10 bases between them. CDR3 size: 16 residues. Germline CDR1 and CDR2: LGHNA and YSLEER. The CDR3 spells CASSQDSGTSTDTQYF. Here the CDR3 DNA reads TGCGCCAGCAGCCAAGACTCCGGGACTAGCACAGATACGCAGTATTTT.